This T cell receptor beta chain was found in a study of T-cell reconstitution after alpha-beta-depleted transplantation in children. Points from the study as a whole: After transplant, at about two months, alpha-beta T cells were reportedly derived from several hundred expanded graft clones.

The V segment lost 3 bases and the J segment 8 bases; nucleotides outside the gene matches: 8. This CDR3 is built from 16 residues. CDR1 KGHSH and CDR2 LQKENI come from the germline V gene. Researchers prepared the TCRbeta library using unique molecular identifiers, the study reports. MiXCR, applied by TCRdb to the PCR reads, yields one record per CDR3 protein. The sample contains some 200,000 distinct CDR3 sequences, about 8.2% of which appear only once. With respect to this clonotype: The antigen is unknown.

This sequence joins TRBV18 and TRBJ1-6, with 9 nucleotides matching TRBD1. This sequence was found in a male patient aged 2 to 9 who had a stem cell transplant for acute myeloid leukemia, so the T cells may come from the graft donor. The material sequenced was PBMCs, mostly from graft donor cells, taken 360 days after TCRalphabeta/CD19-depleted stem cell transplant. CDR3 in DNA: TGTGCCAGCTCACCCTTTTGGACAGGGGTCGATTCACCCCTCCACTTT. This encodes CASSPFWTGVDSPLHF.